The entry below gives a single T cell receptor beta chain sequence along with its context. Cohorts were assigned according to the clinical history that participants reported. These data belong to a study of blood T cell repertoires in COVID-19. Study-wide context: Spain, Italy and the United States supplied samples that represented acute and convalescent COVID-19.

Original processing notes: How many nucleated cells were present was estimated from reference gene primer amplification. Clones were sequenced by immunoSEQ multiplex PCR, and TCRdb holds only the in-frame ones, with some missing. V, J and clone size were drawn from that table, and D and trimming were deduced from the DNA. The top ten hold approximately 4.7% of the sample, which has more than 300,000 clones, around 83% seen once. Germline CDR1 and CDR2: SGHVS and FQNEAQ. V dropped 6 bases and J dropped 0; count of bases not matched to a gene: 11. The CDR3 extends over 17 amino acids. V usage is TRBV7-8 and J usage is TRBJ2-4; 7 positions match TRBD2. This TCR was recovered from a woman in her forties or fifties who had recovered from COVID-19. The material sequenced was PBMCs or T cells enriched from blood (not recorded which). CDR3 in amino acids: CASSLLRGRKAKNIQYF. As DNA, the CDR3 is TGTGCCAGCAGTCTCCTGCGGGGGAGAAAAGCCAAAAACATTCAGTACTTC.